A single T cell receptor (beta chain) is shown here with its context. A read error may account for a junction end that differs from germline. The sample comes from a study of blood T cell repertoires in COVID-19. The CDR3 length is 15 residues. Looked up from germline, CDR1 is SSHAT and CDR2 is FNYEAQ (reference sequence). Enrolled during active infection, Seattle patients were then followed longitudinally. In the study's own analysis: Amplifying reference gene primers gave estimates of nucleated cell counts. Here immunoSEQ multiplex PCR was the method, and the copy in TCRdb shows in-frame clones only, minus some. Clone size and the V and J calls come from that table; the DNA yielded D and trimming. The repertoire holds a few hundred thousand clones, with about nine tenths as singletons.

The TCR sequence derives from a woman in her twenties or thirties with COVID-19, enrolled during active disease. The specimen was peripheral blood. The genes are TRBV7-7 and TRBJ2-2; D is possibly TRBD1 (5 bases). CDR3 nucleotide sequence: TGTGCTAGCAGCTTACAGATAGGGGACACCGGGGAGCTGTTTTTT. Its protein product is CASSLQIGDTGELFF.